Following are 32 T cell receptor beta chains from one sample sequenced in a study of Tregs in tolerant kidney transplant recipients. TCRdb keeps only in-frame clones here, not all; method: immunoSEQ multiplex PCR. The data contain tens of thousands of clones, 91% of them singletons. The nonmyeloablative bone marrow transplants came from related graft donors, with transient mixed chimerism. Sequenced material: CD8+ T cells from blood (PBMCs), taken 24 months after the transplant. These receptors all come from a human patient who received a combined kidney and bone marrow transplant. Some of the T cells may derive from the graft donor.

On this clone itself: Other DNA variants within this sample encode the same CDR3. The J gene is TRBJ1-4, the V gene TRBV7-6, with 10 bases matching TRBD1. The CDR3 is 16 amino acids. The germline V gene encodes CDR1 SGHVS and CDR2 FNYEAQ. After removal of 1 base from V and 3 bases from J, the junction contained 2 bases not matched to a gene. This CDR3 is CASSLVGTGANEKLFF. DNA for the CDR3: TGTGCCAGCAGCTTAGTGGGGACAGGGGCTAATGAAAAACTGTTTTTT.

The V gene is TRBV7-8, the J gene TRBJ1-2, with a possible D match to TRBD1 (6 bases). Trimming cost V 7 bases and J 8 bases, with 17 bases left between them. Per germline, CDR1 SGHVS and CDR2 FQNEAQ. The CDR3 sequence is 13 residues long. This chain's CDR3 is CASNYDTGSGYTF. CDR3 sequence (DNA): TGTGCCAGCAACTATGATACAGGGTCGGGCTACACCTTC.

The chain has TRBV7-9 and TRBJ2-5, with 9 bases identical to TRBD1. The CDR3 has 14 residues. CDR1 is SEHNR and CDR2 is FQNEAQ in the germline V gene (reference sequence). V trimming: 5 bases; J trimming: 5 bases; junction bases outside the gene matches: 6. CDR3 residues: CASSRTGEWETQYF. CDR3 DNA: TGTGCCAGCAGCCGGACAGGGGAATGGGAGACCCAGTACTTC.

The CDR3 protein is CASSLEVGGFPTDTQYF. The DNA for the CDR3 is TGTGCCAGCAGCTTGGAAGTGGGGGGGTTCCCCACAGATACGCAGTATTTT. The rearrangement uses TRBV5-4 and TRBJ2-3; 7 positions agree with TRBD2. This CDR3 is built from 17 residues. In germline, CDR1 is SGHNT, CDR2 YYREEE (reference sequence). V shed 0 bases, J shed 2 bases, and the junction held 9 bases outside the gene matches.

This clone was seen more than once but under ten times. The rearrangement uses TRBV25-1 and TRBJ1-1, with unresolved D. V shed 6 bases and J shed 4 bases, with 24 bases lying between them. This CDR3 has 17 residues. Germline V CDR1 and CDR2: MGHDK, SYGVNS. The CDR3 DNA sequence: TGTGCCAGCAGACCATCCGGAGAGGGTAGGAGTAGCACTGAAGCTTTCTTT. Encoded protein: CASRPSGEGRSSTEAFF.

This clone has a handful of counts. Other DNA sequences in this specimen translate into the identical CDR3. This rearrangement joins TRBV27 to TRBJ2-7, with D tentatively TRBD2 (5 bases). Germline V gives CDR1 MNHEY, CDR2 SMNVEV (reference sequence). The CDR3 consists of 14 residues. V was clipped by 3 bases and J by 0 bases, with 9 bases between them. The CDR3 region has the DNA TGTGCCAGCAGTTTTAGCGAGAGCTCCTACGAGCAGTACTTC. Translating it yields CASSFSESSYEQYF.

Points on this clone: Other DNA sequences in the same sample also yield this CDR3. The rearrangement uses TRBV7-9 and TRBJ1-2; D is undetermined. V lost 5 bases and J 2 bases, leaving 18 bases between the germline ends. Germline V gives CDR1 SEHNR, CDR2 FQNEAQ (reference sequence). There are 16 residues in the CDR3. The CDR3 region is CASSLPYTEKNYGYTF. CDR3 in DNA: TGTGCCAGCAGCCTACCGTACACAGAGAAAAACTATGGCTACACCTTC. Full variable domain (outside the CDR3, taken from reference TRBV7-9 and TRBJ1-2): DTGVSQNPRHKITKRGQNVTFRCDPISEHNRLYWYRQTLGQGPEFLTYFQNEAQLEKSRLLSDRFSAERPKGSFSTLEIQRTEQGDSAMYLCASSLPYTEKNYGYTFGSGTRLTVV.

The V call is TRBV15, the J call TRBJ1-3; D is perhaps TRBD1 (6 bases). From germline, CDR1 is LNHNV and CDR2 YYDKDF (reference sequence). The length of the CDR3 is 13 residues. V was shortened by 7 bases and J by 4 bases, with 11 bases between the two germline ends. The CDR3 protein is CATIGDNGNTIYF. The DNA of the CDR3 is TGTGCCACCATCGGGGACAACGGAAACACCATATATTTT.

The V call is TRBV28, the J call TRBJ2-5; 9 bases align to TRBD2. The DNA end is a closer match to TRBJ2-7, so the J assignment may be wrong. Germline V gene sequence: CDR1 MDHEN, CDR2 SYDVKM. CDR3 length equals 17 residues. As DNA, the CDR3 is TGTGCCAGCAATCAACTAGCGGGTAATCCCGGTCCACGCGAGCAGTACTTC. This translates into CASNQLAGNPGPREQYF.

The chain recombines TRBV19 with TRBJ2-7; D gene uncertain. V lost 3 bases, J lost 3 bases, and 9 bases lay in between. The CDR3 covers 13 residues. The germline V gene encodes CDR1 LNHDA and CDR2 SQIVND (reference sequence). The CDR3 DNA sequence: TGTGCCAGTAGTATCCAACAAGACTACGAGCAGTACTTC. Translated: CASSIQQDYEQYF.

The chain links TRBV13 to TRBJ1-2; 8 positions agree with TRBD1. Germline CDR1 and CDR2: PRHDT and FYEKMQ (reference sequence). The CDR3 consists of 14 residues. Trimming took 2 bases from V and 5 from J; bases not matched to a gene: 4. The CDR3, as DNA: TGTGCCAGCAGCTTACGGGACAGGAGTTATGGCTACACCTTC. It encodes CASSLRDRSYGYTF. Variable domain in full (rest from reference TRBV13 and TRBJ1-2): AAGVIQSPRHLIKEKRETATLKCYPIPRHDTVYWYQQGPGQDPQFLISFYEKMQSDKGSIPDRFSAQQFSDYHSELNMSSLELGDSALYFCASSLRDRSYGYTFGSGTRLTVV.

The chain carries TRBV19 and TRBJ2-3; D might be TRBD2 (5 bases). This CDR3 is 14 amino acids long. V was cut by 0 bases and J by 3 bases, with 7 bases left in between. Per the germline V gene, CDR1 is LNHDA and CDR2 is SQIVND (reference sequence). The CDR3, as DNA: TGTGCCAGTAGTATAGATCTAGCAACAGATACGCAGTATTTT. This codes for CASSIDLATDTQYF.

The genes are TRBV13 and TRBJ2-7; perhaps TRBD2 as D (6 bases). The CDR3 spans 14 residues. Germline lookup yields CDR1 PRHDT and CDR2 FYEKMQ (reference sequence). The V and J ends lost 7 bases and 4 bases respectively, with 17 bases between them. In DNA form, the CDR3 reads TGTGCCAGCACTACCGGGACCGGACTATACGAGCAGTACTTC. Its protein product is CASTTGTGLYEQYF.

The table lists this clone with a few counts. The rearrangement joins TRBV10-3 to TRBJ1-5, with a possible D match to TRBD1 (6 bases). The V end lost 1 base, the J end lost 5 bases, and 12 bases lay between the germline ends. The CDR3 is made up of 15 amino acids. Germline values: CDR1 ENHRY, CDR2 SYGVKD. CDR3 in amino acids: CAISEFGEGDQPQHF. As DNA, the CDR3 is TGTGCCATCAGTGAGTTTGGGGAGGGGGATCAGCCCCAGCATTTT.

The genes are TRBV11-3 and TRBJ2-5; D not resolved. V was cut by 4 bases and J by 3 bases, with 18 bases left in between. Germline loops: CDR1 SGHNT, CDR2 YENEEA. The length of the CDR3 is 16 residues. The CDR3 sequence: CASSSRDREIKETQYF. The CDR3 DNA sequence: TGTGCCAGCAGCTCCCGTGATAGAGAGATTAAAGAGACCCAGTACTTC.

The genes are TRBV15 and TRBJ2-7; maybe TRBD2 (6 bases). Germline values: CDR1 LNHNV, CDR2 YYDKDF (reference sequence). The CDR3 is 14 amino acids. The V end lost 8 bases, the J end lost 2 bases, and 16 bases lay between the germline ends. The DNA for the CDR3 is TGTGCCACCGGGTTTAGGGCGGGGACCTACGAGCAGTACTTC. It specifies CATGFRAGTYEQYF.

The chain joins TRBV5-1 to TRBJ2-7; the match to TRBD1 covers 11 bases. V lost 2 bases, J lost 4 bases, and 2 bases stayed unmatched. CDR1 SGHRS and CDR2 YFSETQ come from the germline V gene. The CDR3 spans 14 residues. The CDR3 bases are TGCGCCAGCAGCTTTGGGACAGGGGGGTACGAGCAGTACTTC. This encodes CASSFGTGGYEQYF.

The V call is TRBV2, the J call TRBJ1-2; weak D call: TRBD1 (6 bases). The CDR3 has 14 residues. In germline, CDR1 is SNHLY, CDR2 FYNNEI. V lost 8 bases, J lost 7 bases, and 20 bases lay in between. This CDR3 is CASPRDGQPPGYTF. CDR3 in DNA: TGTGCCAGCCCCAGAGATGGACAGCCACCTGGCTACACCTTC. Full variable domain (missing parts from reference TRBV2 and TRBJ1-2): EPEVTQTPSHQVTQMGQEVILRCVPISNHLYFYWYRQILGQKVEFLVSFYNNEISEKSEIFDDQFSVERPDGSNFTLKIRSTKLEDSAMYFCASPRDGQPPGYTFGSGTRLTVV.

J is TRBJ1-5 and V is TRBV27; 7 bases are shared with TRBD1. Germline loops: CDR1 MNHEY, CDR2 SMNVEV (reference sequence). The CDR3 loop spans 14 amino acids. With 2 bases clipped from V and 4 bases from J, the junction kept 2 bases outside the gene matches. CDR3 DNA sequence: TGTGCCAGCAGTTTACGGGACAGTAATCAGCCCCAGCATTTT. Protein sequence: CASSLRDSNQPQHF.

The gene calls are TRBV4-1 and TRBJ2-1; D is possibly TRBD2 (6 bases). Trimming shortened V by 1 base and J by 8 bases, and 15 bases separated the two germline ends. The CDR3 loop spans 15 amino acids. Germline CDR1 is MGHRA and CDR2 is YSYEKL. The CDR3 DNA reads as TGCGCCAGCAGCCAAGCTACGGGAGTAATGGATGAGCAGTTCTTC. This gives the protein CASSQATGVMDEQFF.

This clone is a singleton in its sample. The chain is built from TRBV25-1 and TRBJ1-4; no definite D call. The V gene's germline CDR1 is MGHDK and CDR2 SYGVNS. The CDR3 runs to 12 residues. Trimming removed 4 bases from V and 10 bases from J, with 10 bases in between. Written as DNA, the CDR3 is TGTGCCAGCAGTGTAAGCGGGGTAAAACTGTTTTTT. It yields the protein CASSVSGVKLFF.

J is TRBJ2-6 and V is TRBV4-2, with D possibly TRBD1 on 6 matching bases. The length of the CDR3 is 18 residues. Germline V lookup: CDR1 LGHNA, CDR2 YNFKEQ. V was pared by 0 bases and J by 1 base, with 13 bases between. The CDR3 loop reads CASSQEQGQASGANVLTF. The CDR3, as DNA: TGTGCCAGCAGCCAAGAGCAGGGGCAGGCATCTGGGGCCAACGTCCTGACTTTC.

This clone was counted a single time. This chain connects TRBV7-2 to TRBJ2-7; a possible D gene is TRBD1 (6 bases). V was clipped by 1 base and J by 2 bases, with 12 bases between them. The CDR3 is 15 residues long. Germline lookup yields CDR1 SGHTA and CDR2 FQGNSA. The CDR3 DNA reads TGTGCCAGCAGCTTAGATACAGGGATAGCCTACGAGCAGTACTTC. This sequence encodes CASSLDTGIAYEQYF.

The chain joins TRBV19 to TRBJ2-7; no definite D call. The CDR3 has 13 residues. The V end was cut by 3 bases, the J end by 1 base, with 7 bases between. Germline assignment: CDR1 LNHDA and CDR2 SQIVND (reference sequence). The DNA of the CDR3 is TGTGCCAGTAGTATTACCAGTTCCTACGAGCAGTACTTC. This sequence encodes CASSITSSYEQYF.

V is TRBV27 and J is TRBJ2-7; no clear D gene. V lost 10 bases and J lost 6, with 19 bases in between. Germline values: CDR1 MNHEY, CDR2 SMNVEV (reference sequence). The CDR3 runs to 13 residues. CDR3 residues: CATSWMGIGEQYF. Here the CDR3 DNA reads TGTGCCACCAGCTGGATGGGCATTGGCGAGCAGTACTTC.

The V call is TRBV7-3, the J call TRBJ2-1; D perhaps matches TRBD2 (6 bases). The CDR3 is 16 amino acids. The germline CDR1 and CDR2 sequences are SGHTA and FQGTGA. V was pared by 2 bases and J by 5 bases, with 16 bases between. CDR3 DNA sequence: TGTGCCAGCAGCTTATCGGGGCTCTGGGAGGACAATGAGCAGTTCTTC. Its translation: CASSLSGLWEDNEQFF.

This chain links TRBV21-1 with TRBJ1-5; TRBD1 is taken as the D call from the table, unchecked against the DNA. TRBV21-1 is a documented pseudogene. This CDR3 contains 19 residues. DNA for the CDR3: TGTGCCAGCAGCAAAGGGAGACAGGGGGGGGAATATAGCAATCAGCCCCAGCATTTT. Residues: CASSKGRQGGEYSNQPQHF.

The V gene is TRBV9, the J gene TRBJ1-2; the match to TRBD1 covers 8 bases. There are 17 residues in the CDR3. CDR1 and CDR2 (germline): SGDLS, YYNGEE. Trimming took 0 bases from V and 8 from J; bases not matched to a gene: 15. The CDR3 DNA reads TGTGCCAGCAGCGTAGGTGTGGAGGCAGGGGGCATGGGGGGCTACACCTTC. Translated, it gives CASSVGVEAGGMGGYTF.

The chain uses TRBV15 and TRBJ2-5, with 8 bases that match TRBD1. Germline V gives CDR1 LNHNV, CDR2 YYDKDF (reference sequence). Germline trimming cut 2 bases from V and 2 bases from J; bases unmatched to any gene: 13. There are 18 residues in the CDR3. In DNA, the CDR3 is TGTGCCACCAGCAGACCCATTTCGACAGGGGACCTACAAGAGACCCAGTACTTC. Translated: CATSRPISTGDLQETQYF.

The chain joins TRBV4-3 to TRBJ2-1, with a weak D call TRBD1 (7 bases). Trimming cost V 4 bases and J 8 bases, with 9 bases left between them. Per germline, CDR1 LGHNA and CDR2 YSLEER. The CDR3 runs 12 residues. CDR3 protein: CASSLRGDEQFF. CDR3 bases: TGCGCCAGCAGCCTCAGGGGGGATGAGCAGTTCTTC.

CDR3: CASSLRTSGRETYNEQFF. As DNA, the CDR3 is TGTGCCAGCAGCCTTCGGACTAGCGGGAGGGAAACCTACAATGAGCAGTTCTTC. The rearrangement uses TRBV9 and TRBJ2-1, with TRBD2 identical over 15 bases. CDR3 size: 18 residues. Germline lookup yields CDR1 SGDLS and CDR2 YYNGEE. Losses at the gene ends were 4 bases for V and 2 bases for J; bases not matched to a gene: 7.

The rearrangement uses TRBV7-9 and TRBJ2-1; weak D call: TRBD2 (5 bases). Germline V lookup: CDR1 SEHNR, CDR2 FQNEAQ (reference sequence). V dropped 4 bases and J dropped 0 bases, with 16 bases sitting between them. The CDR3 is 17 residues long. The CDR3 DNA is TGTGCCAGCAGCTCCCACCTAGCCTCGAGCTCCTACAATGAGCAGTTCTTC. It encodes CASSSHLASSSYNEQFF.